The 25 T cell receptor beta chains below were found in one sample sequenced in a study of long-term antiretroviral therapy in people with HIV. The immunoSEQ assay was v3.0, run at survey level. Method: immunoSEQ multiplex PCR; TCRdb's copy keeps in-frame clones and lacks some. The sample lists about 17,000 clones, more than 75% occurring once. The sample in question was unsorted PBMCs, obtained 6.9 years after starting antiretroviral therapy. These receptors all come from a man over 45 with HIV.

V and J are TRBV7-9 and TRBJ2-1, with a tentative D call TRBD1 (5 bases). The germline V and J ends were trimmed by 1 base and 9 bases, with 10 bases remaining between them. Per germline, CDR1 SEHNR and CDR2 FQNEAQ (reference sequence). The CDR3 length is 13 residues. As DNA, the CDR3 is TGTGCCAGCAGCTTAGAGGGTAGGGGTGAGCAGTTCTTC. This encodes CASSLEGRGEQFF.

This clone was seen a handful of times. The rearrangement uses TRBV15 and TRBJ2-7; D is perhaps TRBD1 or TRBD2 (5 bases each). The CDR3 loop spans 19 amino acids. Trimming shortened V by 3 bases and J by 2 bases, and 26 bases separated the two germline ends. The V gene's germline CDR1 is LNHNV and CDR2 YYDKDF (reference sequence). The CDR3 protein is CATSRDLLWDRAGTYEQYF. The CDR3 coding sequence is TGTGCCACCAGCAGGGATTTGTTATGGGACCGGGCCGGGACCTACGAGCAGTACTTC.

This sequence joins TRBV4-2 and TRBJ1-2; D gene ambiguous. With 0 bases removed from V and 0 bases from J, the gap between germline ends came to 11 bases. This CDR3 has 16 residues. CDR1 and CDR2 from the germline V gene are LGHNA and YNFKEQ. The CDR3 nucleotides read TGTGCCAGCAGCCAAGATCAGAGGGAAACTAACTATGGCTACACCTTC. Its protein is CASSQDQRETNYGYTF.

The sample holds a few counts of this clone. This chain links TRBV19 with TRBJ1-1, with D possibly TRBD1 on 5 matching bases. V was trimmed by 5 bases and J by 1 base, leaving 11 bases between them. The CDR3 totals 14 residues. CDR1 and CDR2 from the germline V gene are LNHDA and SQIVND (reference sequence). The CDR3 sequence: CASSVGTGNTEAFF. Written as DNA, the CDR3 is TGTGCCAGTAGTGTCGGGACGGGGAACACTGAAGCTTTCTTT.

The CDR3 sequence is CASRLSLSGYTF. For the CDR3, the DNA is TGTGCCAGCAGACTTTCCTTAAGTGGCTACACCTTC. The chain uses TRBV28 and TRBJ1-2, with no clear D. V was shortened by 6 bases and J by 7 bases, with 12 bases between the two germline ends. The CDR3 runs to 12 residues. Germline CDR1 is MDHEN and CDR2 is SYDVKM.

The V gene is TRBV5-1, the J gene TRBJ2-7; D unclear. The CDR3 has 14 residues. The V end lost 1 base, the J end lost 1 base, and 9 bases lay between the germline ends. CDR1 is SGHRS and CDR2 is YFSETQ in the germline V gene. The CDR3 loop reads CASSLRVRSYEQYF. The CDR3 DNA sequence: TGCGCCAGCAGCTTGCGAGTGCGGTCCTACGAGCAGTACTTC.

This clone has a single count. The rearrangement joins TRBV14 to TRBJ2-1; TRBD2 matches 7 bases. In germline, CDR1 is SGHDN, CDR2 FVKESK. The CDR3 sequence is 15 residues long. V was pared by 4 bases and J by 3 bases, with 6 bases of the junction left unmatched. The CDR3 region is CASSPKRDHYNEQFF. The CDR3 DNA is TGTGCCAGCAGCCCGAAGCGGGACCACTACAATGAGCAGTTCTTC.

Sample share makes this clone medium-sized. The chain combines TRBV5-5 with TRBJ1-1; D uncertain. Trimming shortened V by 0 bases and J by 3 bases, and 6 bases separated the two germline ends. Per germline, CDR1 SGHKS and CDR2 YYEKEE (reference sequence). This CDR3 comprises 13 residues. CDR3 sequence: CASSLDAYTEAFF. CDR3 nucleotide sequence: TGTGCCAGCAGCTTGGACGCCTACACTGAAGCTTTCTTT.

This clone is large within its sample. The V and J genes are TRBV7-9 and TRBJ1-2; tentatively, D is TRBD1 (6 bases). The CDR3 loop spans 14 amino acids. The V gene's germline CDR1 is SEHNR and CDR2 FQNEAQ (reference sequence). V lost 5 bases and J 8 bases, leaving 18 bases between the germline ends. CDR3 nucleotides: TGTGCCAGCAGCGATGGCGGGGACATAGAAGGCTACACCTTC. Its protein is CASSDGGDIEGYTF. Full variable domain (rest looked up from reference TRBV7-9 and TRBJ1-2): DTGVSQNPRHKITKRGQNVTFRCDPISEHNRLYWYRQTLGQGPEFLTYFQNEAQLEKSRLLSDRFSAERPKGSFSTLEIQRTEQGDSAMYLCASSDGGDIEGYTFGSGTRLTVV.

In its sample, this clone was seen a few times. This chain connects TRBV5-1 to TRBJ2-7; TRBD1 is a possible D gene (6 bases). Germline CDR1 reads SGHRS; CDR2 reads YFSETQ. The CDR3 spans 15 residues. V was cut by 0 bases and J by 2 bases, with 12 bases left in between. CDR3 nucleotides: TGCGCCAGCAGCTTGGTCAGGGGACCTACCTACGAGCAGTACTTC. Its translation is CASSLVRGPTYEQYF.

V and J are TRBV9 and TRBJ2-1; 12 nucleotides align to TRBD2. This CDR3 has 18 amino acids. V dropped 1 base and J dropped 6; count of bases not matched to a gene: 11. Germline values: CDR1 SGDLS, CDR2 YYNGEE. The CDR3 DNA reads TGTGCCAGCAGCGTACCCCTGACTAGCGGGAGTTTACTCAATGAGCAGTTCTTC. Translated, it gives CASSVPLTSGSLLNEQFF.

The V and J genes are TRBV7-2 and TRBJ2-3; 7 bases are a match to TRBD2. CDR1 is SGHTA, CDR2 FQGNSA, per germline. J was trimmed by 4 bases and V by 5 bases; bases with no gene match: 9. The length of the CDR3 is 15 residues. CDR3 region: CASSPRGRESDTQYF. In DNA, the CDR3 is TGTGCCAGCAGCCCACGCGGGCGGGAGTCAGATACGCAGTATTTT. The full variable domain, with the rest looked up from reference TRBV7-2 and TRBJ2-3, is GAGVSQSPSNKVTEKGKDVELRCDPISGHTALYWYRQSLGQGLEFLIYFQGNSAPDKSGLPSDRFSAERTGGSVSTLTIQRTQQEDSAVYLCASSPRGRESDTQYFGPGTRLTVL.

CDR3 region: CASSLLDGATNEKLFF. The CDR3 nucleotides are TGTGCCAGCAGCTTGTTGGATGGAGCAACTAATGAAAAACTGTTTTTT. V usage is TRBV5-6 and J usage is TRBJ1-4; D uncertain. This CDR3 has 16 residues. Trimming took 1 base from V and 0 from J, leaving 10 bases between them. Germline-derived CDR1 and CDR2 are SGHDT and YYEEEE.

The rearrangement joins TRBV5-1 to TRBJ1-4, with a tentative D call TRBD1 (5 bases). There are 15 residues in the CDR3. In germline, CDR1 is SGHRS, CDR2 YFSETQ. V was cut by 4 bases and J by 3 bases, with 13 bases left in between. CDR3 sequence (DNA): TGCGCCAGCAGCGCGGCAGGGAATTCTAATGAAAAACTGTTTTTT. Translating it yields CASSAAGNSNEKLFF.

CDR3 sequence: CASSEFGSRHEQFF. CDR3 bases: TGTGCCAGCAGTGAATTTGGTTCTAGGCATGAGCAGTTCTTC. The J gene is TRBJ2-1, the V gene TRBV25-1; no clear D gene. Per germline, CDR1 MGHDK and CDR2 SYGVNS. V lost 1 base, J lost 8 bases, and 12 bases lay in between. This CDR3 comprises 14 residues. The full variable domain, with the rest looked up from reference TRBV25-1 and TRBJ2-1, is EADIYQTPRYLVIGTGKKITLECSQTMGHDKMYWYQQDPGMELHLIHYSYGVNSTEKGDLSSESTVSRIRTEHFPLTLESARPSHTSQYLCASSEFGSRHEQFFGPGTRLTVL.

CDR3 in DNA: TGTGCCAGCAGCTGGCAACGCGGTAGCTCTGGAAACACCATATATTTT. It specifies CASSWQRGSSGNTIYF. The chain combines TRBV7-2 with TRBJ1-3; D not resolved. The CDR3 extends over 16 amino acids. From germline, CDR1 is SGHTA and CDR2 FQGNSA. V lost 4 bases, J lost 0 bases, and 13 bases lay in between.

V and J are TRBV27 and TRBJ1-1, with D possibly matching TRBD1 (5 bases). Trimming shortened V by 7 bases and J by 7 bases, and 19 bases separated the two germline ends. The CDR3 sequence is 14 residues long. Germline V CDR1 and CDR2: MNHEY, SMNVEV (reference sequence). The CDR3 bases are TGTGCCAGCACCAAAAATGGCCCGACAGATGAAGCTTTCTTT. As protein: CASTKNGPTDEAFF.

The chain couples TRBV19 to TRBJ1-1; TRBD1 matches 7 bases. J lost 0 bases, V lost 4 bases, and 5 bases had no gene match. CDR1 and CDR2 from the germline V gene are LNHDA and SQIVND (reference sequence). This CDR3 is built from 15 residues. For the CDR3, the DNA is TGTGCCAGTAGTACCTACGACAGGGTGAACACTGAAGCTTTCTTT. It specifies CASSTYDRVNTEAFF.

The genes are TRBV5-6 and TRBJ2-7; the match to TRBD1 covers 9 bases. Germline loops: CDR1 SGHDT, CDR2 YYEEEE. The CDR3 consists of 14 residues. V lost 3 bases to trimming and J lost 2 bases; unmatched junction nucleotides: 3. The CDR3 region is CASSWDRDAYEQYF. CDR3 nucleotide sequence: TGTGCCAGCAGCTGGGACAGGGACGCCTACGAGCAGTACTTC.

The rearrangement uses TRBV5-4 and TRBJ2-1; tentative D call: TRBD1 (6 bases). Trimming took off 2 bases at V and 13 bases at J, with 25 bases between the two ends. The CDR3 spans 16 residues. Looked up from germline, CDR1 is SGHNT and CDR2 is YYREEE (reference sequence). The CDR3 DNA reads TGTGCCAGCAGCTTTGGGGGTAGCTCCGGAGCAGGGGCACAGTTCTTC. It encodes CASSFGGSSGAGAQFF.

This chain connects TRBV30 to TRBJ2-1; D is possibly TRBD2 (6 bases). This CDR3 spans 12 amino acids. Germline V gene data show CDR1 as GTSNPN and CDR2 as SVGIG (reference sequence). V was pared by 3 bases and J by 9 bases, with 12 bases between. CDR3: CAWSILAAEQFF. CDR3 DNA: TGTGCCTGGAGCATCTTAGCGGCTGAGCAGTTCTTC.

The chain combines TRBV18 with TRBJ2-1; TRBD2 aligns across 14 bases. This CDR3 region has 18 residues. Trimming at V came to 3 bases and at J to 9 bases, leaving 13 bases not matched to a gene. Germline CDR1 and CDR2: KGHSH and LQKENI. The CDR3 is CASSPFPTSGRVHVEQFF. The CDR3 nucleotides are TGTGCCAGCTCACCTTTTCCGACTAGCGGGAGGGTTCACGTTGAGCAGTTCTTC.

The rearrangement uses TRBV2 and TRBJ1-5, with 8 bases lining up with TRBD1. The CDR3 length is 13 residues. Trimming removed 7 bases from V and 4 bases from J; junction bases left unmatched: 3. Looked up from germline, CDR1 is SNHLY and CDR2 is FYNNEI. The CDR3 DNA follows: TGTGCCAGCATGGGACAGGAAAATCAGCCCCAGCATTTT. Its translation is CASMGQENQPQHF.

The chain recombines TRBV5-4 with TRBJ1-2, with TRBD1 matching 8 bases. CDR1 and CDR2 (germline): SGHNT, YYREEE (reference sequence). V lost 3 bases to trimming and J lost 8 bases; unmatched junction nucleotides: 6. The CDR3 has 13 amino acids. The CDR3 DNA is TGTGCCAGCAGCTCCAGGACAGGGCAAGGCTACACCTTC. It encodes CASSSRTGQGYTF.

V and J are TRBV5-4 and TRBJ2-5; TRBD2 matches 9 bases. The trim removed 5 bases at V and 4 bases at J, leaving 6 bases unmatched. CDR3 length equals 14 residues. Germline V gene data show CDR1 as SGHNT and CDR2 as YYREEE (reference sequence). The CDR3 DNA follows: TGTGCCAGCAGGCGAGGGACTAGCTCAGAGACCCAGTACTTC. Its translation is CASRRGTSSETQYF.